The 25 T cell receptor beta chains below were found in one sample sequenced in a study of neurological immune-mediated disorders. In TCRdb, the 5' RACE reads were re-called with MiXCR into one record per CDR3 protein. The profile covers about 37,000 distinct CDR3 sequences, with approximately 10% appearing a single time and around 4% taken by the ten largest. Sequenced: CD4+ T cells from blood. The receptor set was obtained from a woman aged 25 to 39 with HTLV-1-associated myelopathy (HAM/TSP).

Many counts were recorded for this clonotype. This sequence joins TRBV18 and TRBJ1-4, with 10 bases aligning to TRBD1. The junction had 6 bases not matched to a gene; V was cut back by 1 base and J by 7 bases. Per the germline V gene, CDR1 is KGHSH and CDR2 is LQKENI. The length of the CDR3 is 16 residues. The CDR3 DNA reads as TGTGCCAGCTCACCACGTGGGACAGGGGTCGGTGAAAAACTGTTTTTT. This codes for CASSPRGTGVGEKLFF.

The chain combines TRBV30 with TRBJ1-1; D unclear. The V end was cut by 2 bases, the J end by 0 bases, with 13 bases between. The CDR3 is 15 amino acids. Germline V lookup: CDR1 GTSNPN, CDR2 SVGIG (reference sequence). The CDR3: CAWSPGEELNTEAFF. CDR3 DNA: TGTGCCTGGAGTCCCGGGGAGGAGCTGAACACTGAAGCTTTCTTT.

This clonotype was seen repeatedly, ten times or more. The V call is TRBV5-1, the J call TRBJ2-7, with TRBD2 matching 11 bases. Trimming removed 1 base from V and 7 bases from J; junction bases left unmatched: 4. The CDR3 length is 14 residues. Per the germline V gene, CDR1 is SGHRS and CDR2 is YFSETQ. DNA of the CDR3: TGCGCCAGCAGCTTGATAGCGGGGGGGCGAGAGCAGTACTTC. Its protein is CASSLIAGGREQYF.

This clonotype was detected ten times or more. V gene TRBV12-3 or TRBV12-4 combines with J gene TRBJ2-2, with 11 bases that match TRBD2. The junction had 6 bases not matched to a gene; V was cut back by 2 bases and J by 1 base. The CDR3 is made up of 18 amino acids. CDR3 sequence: CASSLYPSGGRNTGELFF. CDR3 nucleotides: TGTGCCAGCAGTTTATACCCTAGCGGGGGGCGGAACACCGGGGAGCTGTTTTTT.

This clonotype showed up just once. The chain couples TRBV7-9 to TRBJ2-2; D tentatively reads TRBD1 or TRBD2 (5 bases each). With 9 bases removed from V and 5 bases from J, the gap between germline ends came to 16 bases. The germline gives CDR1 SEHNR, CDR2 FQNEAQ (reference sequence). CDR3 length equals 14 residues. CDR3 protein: CASSDFRETGELFF. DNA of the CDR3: TGTGCCAGTAGCGACTTCAGGGAGACCGGGGAGCTGTTTTTT.

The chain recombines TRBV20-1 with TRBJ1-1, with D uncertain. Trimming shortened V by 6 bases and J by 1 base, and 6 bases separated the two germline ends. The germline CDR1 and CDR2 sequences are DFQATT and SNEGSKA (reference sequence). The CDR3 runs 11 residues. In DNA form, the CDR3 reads TGCAGTGCCAGACAGAACACTGAAGCTTTCTTT. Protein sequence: CSARQNTEAFF.

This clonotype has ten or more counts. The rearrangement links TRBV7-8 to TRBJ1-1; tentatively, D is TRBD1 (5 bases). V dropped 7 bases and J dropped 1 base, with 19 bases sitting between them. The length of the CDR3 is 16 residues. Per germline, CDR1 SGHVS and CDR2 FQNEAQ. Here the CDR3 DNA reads TGTGCCAGCAACATAAACCCGTGGACACCGAACACTGAAGCTTTCTTT. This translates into CASNINPWTPNTEAFF.

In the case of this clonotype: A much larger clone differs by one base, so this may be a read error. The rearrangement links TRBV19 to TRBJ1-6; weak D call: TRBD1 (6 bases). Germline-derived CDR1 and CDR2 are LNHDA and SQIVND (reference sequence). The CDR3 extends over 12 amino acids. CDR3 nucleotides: TGTACCAGTAGTGTGCGCTCAGGGGATATCCACTTT. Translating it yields CTSSVRSGDIHF.

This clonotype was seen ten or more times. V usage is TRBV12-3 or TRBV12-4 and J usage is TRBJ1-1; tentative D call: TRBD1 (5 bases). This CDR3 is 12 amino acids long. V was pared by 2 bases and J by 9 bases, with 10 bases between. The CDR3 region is CASSLRGGQAFF. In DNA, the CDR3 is TGTGCCAGCAGTTTAAGGGGTGGGCAAGCTTTCTTT.

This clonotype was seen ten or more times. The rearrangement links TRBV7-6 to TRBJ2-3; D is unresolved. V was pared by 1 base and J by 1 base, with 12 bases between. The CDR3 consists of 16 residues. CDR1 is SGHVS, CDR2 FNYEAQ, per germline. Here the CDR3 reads CASSLVEFPRTDTQYF. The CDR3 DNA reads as TGTGCCAGCAGCTTAGTAGAGTTCCCCCGCACAGATACGCAGTATTTT.

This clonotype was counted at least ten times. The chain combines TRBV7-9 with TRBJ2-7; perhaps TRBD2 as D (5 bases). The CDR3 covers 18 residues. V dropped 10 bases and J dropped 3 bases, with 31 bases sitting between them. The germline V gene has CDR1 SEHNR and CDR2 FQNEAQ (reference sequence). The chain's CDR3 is CATSLNFGENHFGYEQYF. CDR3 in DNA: TGTGCCACCTCCCTCAACTTCGGGGAGAACCATTTTGGCTACGAGCAGTACTTC.

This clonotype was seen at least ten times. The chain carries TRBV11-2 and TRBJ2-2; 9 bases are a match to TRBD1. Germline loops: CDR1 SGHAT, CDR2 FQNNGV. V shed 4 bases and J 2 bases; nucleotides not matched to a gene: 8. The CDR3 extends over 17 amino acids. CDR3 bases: TGTGCCAGCAGCTCTGTTAGGGGACAGGGAAACACCGGGGAGCTGTTTTTT. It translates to CASSSVRGQGNTGELFF.

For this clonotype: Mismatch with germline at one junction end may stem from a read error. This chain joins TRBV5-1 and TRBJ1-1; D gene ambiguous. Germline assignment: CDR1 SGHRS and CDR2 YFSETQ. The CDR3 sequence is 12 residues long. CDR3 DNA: TGTGCCAGCAACTATTTAAACACTGAAGCTTTCTTT. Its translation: CASNYLNTEAFF.

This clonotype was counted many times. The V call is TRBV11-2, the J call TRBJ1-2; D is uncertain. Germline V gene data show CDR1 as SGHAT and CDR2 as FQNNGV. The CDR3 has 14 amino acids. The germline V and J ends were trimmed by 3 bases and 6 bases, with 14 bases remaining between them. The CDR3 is CASSFAHGGNGYTF. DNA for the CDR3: TGTGCCAGCAGCTTCGCACATGGTGGGAATGGCTACACCTTC.

The CDR3 DNA is TGTGCCACCAGCGACGCCAACCGGTTCCCTGGGGCCAACGTCCTGACTTTC. As protein: CATSDANRFPGANVLTF. This chain links TRBV15 with TRBJ2-6; D gene unclear. Germline V gene lookup returns CDR1 LNHNV and CDR2 YYDKDF (reference sequence). V was pared by 5 bases and J by 2 bases, with 16 bases between. This CDR3 spans 17 amino acids.

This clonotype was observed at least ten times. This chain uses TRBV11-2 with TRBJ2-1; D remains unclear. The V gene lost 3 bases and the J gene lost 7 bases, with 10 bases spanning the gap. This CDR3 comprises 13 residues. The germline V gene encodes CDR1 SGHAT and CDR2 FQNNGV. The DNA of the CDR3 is TGTGCCAGCAGCTTTTCGCGAAATAATGAGCAGTTCTTC. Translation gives CASSFSRNNEQFF.

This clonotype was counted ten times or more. For the CDR3, the DNA is TGTGCCAGCAGGACGGGGATAGCCAAAAACATTCAGTACTTC. This encodes CASRTGIAKNIQYF. The V and J genes are TRBV12-3 or TRBV12-4 and TRBJ2-4, with a possible D match to TRBD2 (5 bases). The CDR3 spans 14 residues. The germline V and J ends were trimmed by 6 bases and 0 bases, with 9 bases remaining between them.

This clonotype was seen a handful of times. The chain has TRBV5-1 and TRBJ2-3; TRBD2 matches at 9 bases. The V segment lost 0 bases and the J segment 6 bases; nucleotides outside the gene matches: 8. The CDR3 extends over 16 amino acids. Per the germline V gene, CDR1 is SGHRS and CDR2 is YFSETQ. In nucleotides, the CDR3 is TGCGCCAGCAGCTTGGCCGGGAGCGGGGGGCGGGATACGCAGTATTTT. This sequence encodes CASSLAGSGGRDTQYF. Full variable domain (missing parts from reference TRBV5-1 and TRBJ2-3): KAGVTQTPRYLIKTRGQQVTLSCSPISGHRSVSWYQQTPGQGLQFLFEYFSETQRNKGNFPGRFSGRQFSNSRSEMNVSTLELGDSALYLCASSLAGSGGRDTQYFGPGTRLTVL.

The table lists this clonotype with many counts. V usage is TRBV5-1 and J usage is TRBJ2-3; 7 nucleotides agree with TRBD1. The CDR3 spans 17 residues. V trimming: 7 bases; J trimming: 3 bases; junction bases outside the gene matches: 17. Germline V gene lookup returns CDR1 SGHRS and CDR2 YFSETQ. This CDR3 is CASGRGRRQGATDTQYF. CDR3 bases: TGCGCCAGCGGACGTGGCCGACGACAGGGTGCAACAGATACGCAGTATTTT.

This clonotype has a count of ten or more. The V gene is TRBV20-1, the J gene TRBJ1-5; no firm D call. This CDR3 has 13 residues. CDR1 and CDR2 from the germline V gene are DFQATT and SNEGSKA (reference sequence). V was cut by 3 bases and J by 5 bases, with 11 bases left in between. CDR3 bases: TGCAGTGCTAGTTACGGGTTGCATCAGCCCCAGCATTTT. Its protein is CSASYGLHQPQHF.

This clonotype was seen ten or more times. The CDR3 DNA reads as TGCAGTGCTAGTAGTACCCCTTTCGATGAGCAGTTCTTC. Its protein product is CSASSTPFDEQFF. This sequence joins TRBV20-1 and TRBJ2-1; D gene unclear. V was shortened by 3 bases and J by 8 bases, with 14 bases between the two germline ends. In germline, CDR1 is DFQATT, CDR2 SNEGSKA (reference sequence). The CDR3 sequence is 13 residues long.

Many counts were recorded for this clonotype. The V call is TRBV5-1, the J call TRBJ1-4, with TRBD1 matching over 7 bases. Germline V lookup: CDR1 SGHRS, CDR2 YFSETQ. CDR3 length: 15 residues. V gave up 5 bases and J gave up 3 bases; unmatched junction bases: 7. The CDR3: CASRPRGGANEKLFF. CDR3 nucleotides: TGCGCCAGCAGGCCCAGGGGGGGAGCTAATGAAAAACTGTTTTTT.

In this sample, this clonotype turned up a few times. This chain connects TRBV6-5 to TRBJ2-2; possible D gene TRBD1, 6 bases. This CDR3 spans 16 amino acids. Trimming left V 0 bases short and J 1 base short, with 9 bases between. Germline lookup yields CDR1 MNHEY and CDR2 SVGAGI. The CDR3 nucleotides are TGTGCCAGCAGTTACTCGACAGGTTTGAACACCGGGGAGCTGTTTTTT. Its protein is CASSYSTGLNTGELFF.

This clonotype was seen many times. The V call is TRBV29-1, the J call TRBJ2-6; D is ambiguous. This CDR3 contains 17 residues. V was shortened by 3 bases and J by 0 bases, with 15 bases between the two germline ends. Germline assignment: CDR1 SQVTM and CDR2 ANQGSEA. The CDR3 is CSVDTESASSGANVLTF. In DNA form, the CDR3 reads TGCAGCGTTGATACTGAATCGGCGAGCTCTGGGGCCAACGTCCTGACTTTC.

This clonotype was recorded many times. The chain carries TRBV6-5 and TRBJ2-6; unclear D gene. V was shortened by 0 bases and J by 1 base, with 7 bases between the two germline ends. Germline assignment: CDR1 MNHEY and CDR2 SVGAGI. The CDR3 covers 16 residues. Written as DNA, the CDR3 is TGTGCCAGCAGTTACTCTGCCCAATCTGGGGCCAACGTCCTGACTTTC. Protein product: CASSYSAQSGANVLTF.